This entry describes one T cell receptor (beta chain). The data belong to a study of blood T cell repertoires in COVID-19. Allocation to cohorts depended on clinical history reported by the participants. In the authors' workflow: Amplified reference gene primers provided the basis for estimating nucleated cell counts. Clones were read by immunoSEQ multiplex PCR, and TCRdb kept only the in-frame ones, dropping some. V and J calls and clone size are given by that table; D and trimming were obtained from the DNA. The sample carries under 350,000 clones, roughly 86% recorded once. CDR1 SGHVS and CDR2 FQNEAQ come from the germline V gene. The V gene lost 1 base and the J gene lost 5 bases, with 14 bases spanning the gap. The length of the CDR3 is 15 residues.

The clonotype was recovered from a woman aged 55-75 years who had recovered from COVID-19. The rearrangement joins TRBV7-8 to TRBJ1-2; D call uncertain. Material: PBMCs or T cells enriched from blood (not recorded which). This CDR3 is CASSLVRQVSYGYTF. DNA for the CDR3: TGTGCCAGCAGCTTAGTCCGGCAGGTTTCGTATGGCTACACCTTC.